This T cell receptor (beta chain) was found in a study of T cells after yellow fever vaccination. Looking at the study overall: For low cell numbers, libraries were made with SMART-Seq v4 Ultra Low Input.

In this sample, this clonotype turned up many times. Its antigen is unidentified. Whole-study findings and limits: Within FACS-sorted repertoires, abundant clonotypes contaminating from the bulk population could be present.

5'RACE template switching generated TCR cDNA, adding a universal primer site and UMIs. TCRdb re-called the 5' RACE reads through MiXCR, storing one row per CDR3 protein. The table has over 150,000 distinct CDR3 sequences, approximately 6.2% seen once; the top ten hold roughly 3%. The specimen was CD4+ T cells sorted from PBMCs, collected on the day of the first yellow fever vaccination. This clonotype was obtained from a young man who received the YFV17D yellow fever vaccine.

The CDR3 region is CASSLRQGTDTQYF. Written as DNA, the CDR3 is TGTGCCAGCAGTTTACGGCAGGGCACAGATACGCAGTATTTT. J is TRBJ2-3 and V is TRBV12-3 or TRBV12-4; D uncertain. This CDR3 is built from 14 residues. The V gene lost 2 bases and the J gene lost 1 base, with 7 bases spanning the gap.